This is a list of T cell receptor beta chains from one sample in a study of OX40 agonist ivuxolimab in advanced cancers. Measured with immunoSEQ multiplex PCR; TCRdb has only the in-frame clones, and not every one. The sample contains 90,000 or so clones, roughly nine tenths of which appear only once. The input for sequencing was CD4+ or CD8+ T cells sorted from blood, taken in a trial of the OX40 agonist ivuxolimab. Source of these receptors: an adult with an advanced solid tumor such as melanoma, head and neck, liver or kidney cancer. CDR3s include the opening cysteine and the closing phenylalanine or tryptophan. A D gene is named only where the DNA matches it firmly. Clone size is stated in some rows and not others, as once, few, many or a class when expanded.

j_call,clone_size,v_call,d_call,cdr3_nt,cdr3_aa
TRBJ2-1,-,TRBV29-1,-,TGCAGCGTTGAGCGGGGTTGGGTCGACAATGAGCAGTTCTTC,CSVERGWVDNEQFF
TRBJ1-1,few,TRBV21-1,-,TGTGCCAGCAATCTCCGGAGGGAGAGGACTGAAGCTTTCTTT,CASNLRRERTEAFF
TRBJ2-7,-,TRBV20-1,-,TGCAGTGCTCCGGTGGGCGCGGAGCAGTACTTC,CSAPVGAEQYF
TRBJ2-7,-,TRBV7-8,TRBD2,TGTGCCAGCAGCTTGGGACTAGCGGGGGACTACGAGCAGTACTTC,CASSLGLAGDYEQYF
TRBJ2-1,-,TRBV5-1,-,TGCGCCAGCAGCATAGGACAGAGCTCCTACAATGAGCAGTTCTTC,CASSIGQSSYNEQFF
TRBJ2-5,-,TRBV5-1,-,TGCGCCAGCAGCTTGGTCTCTAGGGCAGAAGAGACCCAGTACTTC,CASSLVSRAEETQYF
TRBJ2-4,-,TRBV19,-,TGTGCCAGTAGTATAGGAAAGGGGGGACGGGACATTCAGTACTTC,CASSIGKGGRDIQYF
TRBJ2-7,-,TRBV6-1,TRBD1,TGTGCCAGCAGGGGACAGACAGGCTCCTACGAGCAGTACTTC,CASRGQTGSYEQYF
TRBJ1-5,-,TRBV19,TRBD1,TGTGCCAGTACTTCCCGGGACAGGGCTCAGCCCCAGCATTTT,CASTSRDRAQPQHF
TRBJ2-7,-,TRBV7-9,TRBD1,TGTGCCAGCAACCCGACAGGGTCCTACGAGCAGTACTTC,CASNPTGSYEQYF
TRBJ2-5,-,TRBV6-1,TRBD2,TGTGCCAGCAGTGTGACTAGCGGGAATTATGAGACCCAGTACTTC,CASSVTSGNYETQYF
TRBJ2-1,-,TRBV11-3,-,TGTGCCAGCAGCTTAGGTGGGGCCGTTGGCGATGAGCAGTTCTTC,CASSLGGAVGDEQFF
TRBJ2-7,once,TRBV28,TRBD1,TGTGCCAGCAGATTTCCGGGACAGGGACGTCGGGAGCAGTACTTC,CASRFPGQGRREQYF
TRBJ2-6,-,TRBV28,-,TGTGCCAGCACCTTGGGGGCGTTCCCTGGGGCCAACGTCCTGACTTTC,CASTLGAFPGANVLTF
TRBJ1-1,-,TRBV5-1,-,TGCGCCAGCAGCTTGGCCCCGGCGGGCACTGAAGCTTTCTTT,CASSLAPAGTEAFF
TRBJ2-3,few,TRBV5-6,-,TGTGCCAGCAGCTCATGGGGGAGCCCTAGCACAGATACGCAGTATTTT,CASSSWGSPSTDTQYF
TRBJ1-3,once,TRBV7-2,-,TGTGCCAGCAGCAACTCCTGGGTTCTCCCCTCTGGAAACACCATATATTTT,CASSNSWVLPSGNTIYF
TRBJ1-2,-,TRBV29-1,-,TGCAGCGCTAGCGGACAGACACGATCATGGGATGATGGCTACACCTTC,CSASGQTRSWDDGYTF
TRBJ1-1,-,TRBV30,-,TGTGCCTGGAGTGGGACCTTTGAAGCTTTCTTT,CAWSGTFEAFF
TRBJ2-2,once,TRBV5-1,-,TGCGCCAGCAGCTTCGGGGTGGGAGAGACCGGGGAGCTGTTTTTT,CASSFGVGETGELFF
TRBJ1-5,-,TRBV19,-,TGTGCCAGTAGTATTGCTGAGGGTACAAGTCAGCCCCAGCATTTT,CASSIAEGTSQPQHF
TRBJ2-7,-,TRBV6-5,TRBD2,TGTGCCAGCAGCCGGACTAGCTCCTACGAGCAGTACTTC,CASSRTSSYEQYF
TRBJ2-7,-,TRBV7-9,TRBD1,TGTGCCAGCAGCTCCACACCGGGACAGGGGGCCTACGAGCAGTACTTC,CASSSTPGQGAYEQYF
TRBJ2-3,-,TRBV19,-,TGTGCCAGTAGTAAGGGACCTTCGGCAGATACGCAGTATTTT,CASSKGPSADTQYF
TRBJ2-3,-,TRBV28,TRBD2,TGTGCCAGCAGTCCCTCAGCGGGGGCGGGCACAGATACGCAGTATTTT,CASSPSAGAGTDTQYF
TRBJ2-3,-,TRBV11-2,-,TGTGCCAGCAGCCCCGGACAGTACCGCACAGATACGCAGTATTTT,CASSPGQYRTDTQYF
TRBJ1-4,once,TRBV30,-,TGTGCCTGGAGTGAATTAGGGAGGCGGGAAAAACTGTTTTTT,CAWSELGRREKLFF
TRBJ2-7,-,TRBV11-2,-,TGTGCCAGCAGCTCCCGGGACTTCCCCTACGAGCAGTACTTC,CASSSRDFPYEQYF
TRBJ1-1,-,TRBV6-5,-,TGTGCCAGCAGTTACTTAGTGACAGCTGAAGCTTTCTTT,CASSYLVTAEAFF
TRBJ2-5,-,TRBV5-6,-,TGTGCCAGCAGCCCCCGCGTACTAGGGGGAGAGACCCAGTACTTC,CASSPRVLGGETQYF
TRBJ1-1,-,TRBV28,-,TGTGCCAGCAGTCTGTTACTAGAGGGTGGCGCGGGGACTGAAGCTTTCTTT,CASSLLLEGGAGTEAFF
TRBJ2-2,few,TRBV19,-,TGTGCCAGTAGTATAGTTCTTACCGGGGAGCTGTTTTTT,CASSIVLTGELFF
TRBJ2-4,-,TRBV4-2,TRBD1,TGTGCCAGCAGCCAGGCCGGGACAGGGATAGACATTCAGTACTTC,CASSQAGTGIDIQYF
TRBJ1-5,-,TRBV7-8,TRBD1,TGTGCCAGCAGCATGGACAGGGGTTTGGATAGCAATCAGCCCCAGCATTTT,CASSMDRGLDSNQPQHF
TRBJ2-7,-,TRBV29-1,TRBD1,TGCAGCGTTCGAGGACAGGGGGCCTACGAGCAGTACTTC,CSVRGQGAYEQYF
TRBJ2-3,-,TRBV7-9,TRBD2,TGTGCCAGCAGCGACCGACTAGCGGGAGTCACAGATACGCAGTATTTT,CASSDRLAGVTDTQYF